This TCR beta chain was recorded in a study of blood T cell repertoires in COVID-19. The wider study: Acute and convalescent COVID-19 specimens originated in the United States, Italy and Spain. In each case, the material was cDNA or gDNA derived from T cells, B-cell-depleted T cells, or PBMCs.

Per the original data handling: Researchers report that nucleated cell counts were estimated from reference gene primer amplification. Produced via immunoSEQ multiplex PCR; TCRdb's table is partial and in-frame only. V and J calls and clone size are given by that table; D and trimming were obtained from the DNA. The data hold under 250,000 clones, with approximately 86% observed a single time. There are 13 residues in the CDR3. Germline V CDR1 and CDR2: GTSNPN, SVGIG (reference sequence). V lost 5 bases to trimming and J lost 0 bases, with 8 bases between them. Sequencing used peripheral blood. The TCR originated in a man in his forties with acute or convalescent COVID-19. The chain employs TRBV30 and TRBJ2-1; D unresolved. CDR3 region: CAWSRSSYNEQFF. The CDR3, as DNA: TGTGCCTGGTCCCGGAGCTCCTACAATGAGCAGTTCTTC.